Below, 29 T cell receptor beta chains from the same sample are listed, as sequenced in a study of glioma-infiltrating T cells. Amplification of TCR alpha and beta CDR3 regions from RNA used iRepertoire nested multiplex PCR. Via MiXCR, TCRdb re-called the multiplex PCR reads, giving one row per CDR3 protein. The sample has more than 300,000 distinct CDR3 sequences; about 40% are singletons. Sequenced input: glioma tissue, nonneoplastic brain tissue, or PBMCs (not recorded which). The receptors derive from a human donor with low-grade glioma or glioblastoma, undergoing nonglioma brain surgery, or in good health (not recorded which).

This clonotype was recorded once. The genes are TRBV19 and TRBJ1-4; no clear D. Germline V gene sequence: CDR1 LNHDA, CDR2 SQIVND (reference sequence). Trimming took off 5 bases at V and 9 bases at J, with 13 bases between the two ends. The length of the CDR3 is 13 residues. The CDR3 DNA follows: TGTGCCAGTAGTCGTGGCTTGGTTCAAAAACTGTTTTTT. It is translated as CASSRGLVQKLFF. The whole variable domain, filled in from reference TRBV19 and TRBJ1-4, reads DGGITQSPKYLFRKEGQNVTLSCEQNLNHDAMYWYRQDPGQGLRLIYYSQIVNDFQKGDIAEGYSVSREKKESFPLTVTSAQKNPTAFYLCASSRGLVQKLFFGSGTQLSVL.

The genes are TRBV28 and TRBJ2-5; no clear D gene. Trimming removed 8 bases at V and 5 bases at J, with 12 bases between. The CDR3 totals 12 residues. In germline, CDR1 is MDHEN, CDR2 SYDVKM. The CDR3 reads CASQSRVETQYF. The CDR3 DNA reads TGTGCCAGCCAGTCCCGCGTGGAGACCCAGTACTTC.

A remark on this clonotype: An end of the junction differs from the germline gene, which may be a read error. This chain joins TRBV20-1 and TRBJ1-2, with 10 bases identical to TRBD1. The CDR3 is 12 residues long. Germline loops: CDR1 DFQATT, CDR2 SNEGSKA (reference sequence). CDR3 in DNA: TGCAGTGCTGGGACAGGGGTCTATGGCTACAGCTTC. Its translation: CSAGTGVYGYSF.

The CDR3 loop reads CASSPGQGAYEQFF. Written as DNA, the CDR3 is TGTGCCAGCAGTCCGGGACAGGGGGCCTACGAGCAGTTCTTC. This sequence joins TRBV28 and TRBJ2-1; 12 nucleotides align to TRBD1. V lost 5 bases to trimming and J lost 10 bases; unmatched junction nucleotides: 6. Germline CDR1 reads MDHEN; CDR2 reads SYDVKM. This CDR3 has 14 amino acids.

A note on this clonotype: A much larger clone sits a single nucleotide away, making a read error possible. The CDR3 coding sequence is TGCAGTGCTATTGGGGACAGGGGTGGCTACACCTTC. Protein sequence: CSAIGDRGGYTF. V gene TRBV20-1 combines with J gene TRBJ1-2, with TRBD1 identical over 10 bases. This CDR3 spans 12 amino acids. V shed 4 bases, J shed 7 bases, and the junction held 3 bases outside the gene matches. The germline V gene has CDR1 DFQATT and CDR2 SNEGSKA (reference sequence).

With regard to this clonotype: A much larger clone differs by one base, so this may be a read error. The chain carries TRBV6-2 or TRBV6-3 and TRBJ2-7; tentatively, D is TRBD2 (6 bases). This CDR3 is 15 amino acids long. The germline gives CDR1 MNHEY, CDR2 SVGEGT. The CDR3 DNA follows: TGTGCCAGCAGTTACCACCCCGGAGGGGCCTACAAGCAGTACTTC. Its protein product is CASSYHPGGAYKQYF.

This clonotype occurred many times. The rearrangement joins TRBV27 to TRBJ1-2, with TRBD1 matching 8 bases. The CDR3 totals 15 residues. J was trimmed by 8 bases and V by 5 bases; bases with no gene match: 13. CDR1 is MNHEY and CDR2 is SMNVEV in the germline V gene (reference sequence). The DNA for the CDR3 is TGTGCCAGCAGTCCAGACGACCAGGGGGCGGAGGGCTACACCTTC. This translates into CASSPDDQGAEGYTF.

The chain employs TRBV15 and TRBJ2-3; D ambiguous. The CDR3 loop spans 14 amino acids. The ends were cut back, 1 base at V and 1 base at J, with 6 bases in the middle. The germline V gene has CDR1 LNHNV and CDR2 YYDKDF (reference sequence). CDR3 protein: CATSRVSRTDTQYF. The CDR3, as DNA: TGTGCCACCAGCAGAGTTAGCCGCACAGATACGCAGTATTTT. Combining the CDR3 with reference TRBV15 and TRBJ2-3 gives the whole variable domain DAMVIQNPRYQVTQFGKPVTLSCSQTLNHNVMYWYQQKSSQAPKLLFHYYDKDFNNEADTPDNFQSRRPNTSFCFLDIRSPGLGDTAMYLCATSRVSRTDTQYFGPGTRLTVL.

The chain has TRBV6-1 and TRBJ1-2; weak D call: TRBD1 (6 bases). V was clipped by 6 bases and J by 5 bases, with 19 bases between them. The germline V gene has CDR1 MNHNS and CDR2 SASEGT. The CDR3 sequence is 15 residues long. The CDR3 spells CASSPRSGHEYGYTF. The DNA of the CDR3 is TGTGCCAGCAGCCCCCGTTCGGGACATGAGTATGGCTACACCTTC.

This clonotype was seen a single time. Just one base apart from a much larger clone, this may be a read error. The CDR3 nucleotides are TGTGCCAGCAGTTCATGGACTAGCGGGAACACCGGGGAGCTGTTTTTT. Translated: CASSSWTSGNTGELFF. The chain uses TRBV6-6 and TRBJ2-2; TRBD2 aligns across 10 bases. Germline V CDR1 and CDR2: MNHNY, SVGAGI (reference sequence). This CDR3 has 16 residues. V was pared by 4 bases and J by 1 base, with 3 bases of the junction left unmatched.

This clonotype was recorded many times. The chain has TRBV28 and TRBJ1-5, with TRBD1 as a possible D gene (5 bases). Germline lookup yields CDR1 MDHEN and CDR2 SYDVKM. The V end was cut by 2 bases, the J end by 0 bases, with 8 bases between. The CDR3 totals 15 residues. Written as DNA, the CDR3 is TGTGCCAGCAGTTTACGGGGGGATAGCAATCAGCCCCAGCATTTT. Amino acids: CASSLRGDSNQPQHF.

With regard to this clonotype: Since a much larger clone is just one base distant, this may be a read error. As the CDR3 is not closed by the conserved phenylalanine or tryptophan, this likely results from a read error. The chain is built from TRBV6-2 or TRBV6-3 and TRBJ2-3; D might be TRBD2 (6 bases). This CDR3 is built from 15 residues. Germline CDR1 MNHEY, CDR2 SVGEGT. V was shortened by 6 bases and J by 0 bases, with 13 bases between the two germline ends. The CDR3 sequence is CASSFRTTSTDTQYS. The CDR3 nucleotides read TGTGCCAGCAGCTTTAGGACTACCAGCACAGATACGCAGTATTCT.

This clonotype has at least ten counts. The V call is TRBV28, the J call TRBJ1-4; possible D gene TRBD1, 6 bases. The length of the CDR3 is 13 residues. CDR1 and CDR2 from the germline V gene are MDHEN and SYDVKM. Trimming left V 10 bases short and J 7 bases short, with 16 bases between. The CDR3 loop is CATNRAGGEKLFF. The DNA of the CDR3 is TGTGCCACCAACAGGGCCGGAGGTGAAAAACTGTTTTTT.

This clonotype has a count of ten or more. J is TRBJ1-1 and V is TRBV4-2; unclear D gene. The CDR3 runs to 11 residues. V lost 0 bases and J 5 bases, leaving 1 base between the germline ends. CDR1 is LGHNA, CDR2 YNFKEQ, per germline. The chain's CDR3 is CASSQETEAFF. CDR3 coding DNA: TGTGCCAGCAGCCAAGAAACTGAAGCTTTCTTT.

On this clonotype itself: An end of the junction does not agree with germline; a read error may underlie this. The J gene is TRBJ2-3, the V gene TRBV4-2; TRBD2 matches at 14 bases. This CDR3 spans 19 amino acids. Germline V gene lookup returns CDR1 LGHNA and CDR2 YNFKEQ. Here the CDR3 DNA reads TGTGCCGGCAGCCACGCGGGACTAGCGGGAGCGATCAGCACAGATACGCAGTATTTT. Amino acid sequence: CAGSHAGLAGAISTDTQYF.

This clonotype appeared many times. V gene TRBV27 combines with J gene TRBJ1-2; no definite D call. V lost 10 bases to trimming and J lost 4 bases, with 13 bases between them. Germline CDR1 reads MNHEY; CDR2 reads SMNVEV (reference sequence). The CDR3 consists of 12 residues. CDR3 nucleotides: TGTGCCACTATGGTGGAAGGCTATGGCTACACCTTC. Protein sequence: CATMVEGYGYTF.

This clonotype has only a few counts. V and J are TRBV7-9 and TRBJ1-2; D call uncertain. Germline V gives CDR1 SEHNR, CDR2 FQNEAQ (reference sequence). CDR3 length: 14 residues. Trimming took off 5 bases at V and 7 bases at J, with 17 bases between the two ends. The CDR3 protein is CASSLGPDVGGYTF. The DNA for the CDR3 is TGTGCCAGCAGCCTCGGGCCCGATGTGGGTGGCTACACCTTC.

The chain couples TRBV5-1 to TRBJ2-1; D gene ambiguous. The CDR3 sequence is 14 residues long. Germline V gene lookup returns CDR1 SGHRS and CDR2 YFSETQ. V was cut by 3 bases and J by 6 bases, with 13 bases left in between. In DNA form, the CDR3 reads TGCGCCAGCAGCTCTAGGCCCACCTCCAATGAGCAGTTCTTC. Amino acids: CASSSRPTSNEQFF.

The chain couples TRBV5-4 to TRBJ1-2; the match to TRBD1 covers 7 bases. This CDR3 spans 16 amino acids. CDR1 is SGHNT, CDR2 YYREEE, per germline (reference sequence). V trimming: 1 base; J trimming: 2 bases; junction bases outside the gene matches: 8. The CDR3 DNA follows: TGTGCCAGCAGCTTGTTCGTGCGGGGACAGAACTATGGCTACACCTTC. It specifies CASSLFVRGQNYGYTF. Filled out from reference TRBV5-4 and TRBJ1-2, the complete variable domain reads ETGVTQSPTHLIKTRGQQVTLRCSSQSGHNTVSWYQQALGQGPQFIFQYYREEENGRGNFPPRFSGLQFPNYSSELNVNALELDDSALYLCASSLFVRGQNYGYTFGSGTRLTVV.

The CDR3 region is CASSLAGACNEQFF. CDR3 nucleotides: TGTGCCAGCAGTTTGGCGGGAGCCTGCAATGAGCAGTTCTTC. J is TRBJ2-1 and V is TRBV12-3 or TRBV12-4; 7 positions match TRBD2. Losses at the gene ends were 3 bases for V and 6 bases for J; bases not matched to a gene: 5. This CDR3 comprises 14 residues.

This clonotype was recorded at least ten times. The V and J genes are TRBV6-1 and TRBJ2-7, with D tentatively TRBD1 or TRBD2 (5 bases each). The CDR3 is made up of 13 amino acids. The germline V gene encodes CDR1 MNHNS and CDR2 SASEGT. V lost 8 bases to trimming and J lost 7 bases, with 18 bases between them. CDR3 coding DNA: TGTGCCAGCTCCGGGACCAACTCGGGTGAGCAGTACTTC. Translation gives CASSGTNSGEQYF.

The V call is TRBV29-1, the J call TRBJ2-3, with 13 bases lining up with TRBD2. The V and J ends lost 0 bases and 4 bases, in that order; junction bases with no gene match: 7. The germline V gene has CDR1 SQVTM and CDR2 ANQGSEA. The CDR3 runs to 17 residues. The CDR3 sequence: CSVEDLLAGGPADTQYF. The DNA of the CDR3 is TGCAGCGTTGAAGACCTACTAGCGGGAGGGCCCGCAGATACGCAGTATTTT.

The chain links TRBV20-1 to TRBJ2-1; D is unresolved. The ends were cut back, 1 base at V and 6 bases at J, with 10 bases in the middle. Germline V gene data show CDR1 as DFQATT and CDR2 as SNEGSKA (reference sequence). The length of the CDR3 is 13 residues. CDR3 amino acids: CSARALNSNEQFF. The CDR3, as DNA: TGCAGTGCTAGAGCGTTAAATAGCAATGAGCAGTTCTTC.

This clonotype was observed many times. The chain carries TRBV27 and TRBJ2-3; D may correspond to TRBD1 or TRBD2 (5 bases each). The germline V and J ends were trimmed by 8 bases and 6 bases, with 15 bases remaining between them. The CDR3 length is 13 residues. Germline V gene sequence: CDR1 MNHEY, CDR2 SMNVEV (reference sequence). In DNA form, the CDR3 reads TGTGCCAGCCGTCAGCCCTGGGGGGATACGCAGTATTTT. Encoded protein: CASRQPWGDTQYF.

This clonotype has a count of ten or more. The V and J genes are TRBV6-1 and TRBJ2-1; D is uncertain. V was shortened by 7 bases and J by 4 bases, with 14 bases between the two germline ends. This CDR3 contains 14 residues. Germline CDR1 MNHNS, CDR2 SASEGT. The CDR3 loop is CASKGGPNYNEQFF. As DNA, the CDR3 is TGTGCCAGCAAGGGTGGCCCCAATTACAATGAGCAGTTCTTC.

This clonotype was seen more than once but under ten times. V and J are TRBV6-2 or TRBV6-3 and TRBJ1-1; possible D gene TRBD1, 6 bases. There are 13 residues in the CDR3. The V end was cut by 2 bases, the J end by 10 bases, with 14 bases between. Germline V gives CDR1 MNHEY, CDR2 SVGEGT. The CDR3 bases are TGTGCCAGCAGTTACAAGGCAGGGGCTGGAGCTTTCTTT. It translates to CASSYKAGAGAFF.

The table lists this clonotype with a few counts. The chain carries TRBV2 and TRBJ2-1, with D hard to call. V was trimmed by 8 bases and J by 2 bases, leaving 4 bases between them. The CDR3 is made up of 11 amino acids. Germline V gives CDR1 SNHLY, CDR2 FYNNEI. The CDR3 loop reads CASGAYNEQFF. The DNA of the CDR3 is TGTGCCAGCGGAGCCTACAATGAGCAGTTCTTC.

Here the CDR3 reads CATSDYDSEAFF. CDR3 DNA: TGTGCCACCAGTGATTATGACTCTGAAGCTTTCTTT. The chain joins TRBV24-1 to TRBJ1-1, with D uncertain. The CDR3 has 12 amino acids. V lost 2 bases and J lost 6, with 6 bases in between. Per germline, CDR1 KGHDR and CDR2 SFDVKD.

The chain recombines TRBV20-1 with TRBJ1-4, with TRBD1 matching 7 bases. CDR3 length equals 13 residues. Germline loops: CDR1 DFQATT, CDR2 SNEGSKA (reference sequence). With V trimmed by 3 bases and J by 7 bases, 5 bases remained unmatched. CDR3 sequence reads: CSASETGREKLFF. The CDR3, as DNA: TGCAGTGCTAGCGAGACAGGGCGTGAAAAACTGTTTTTT.